This is a list of T cell receptor beta chains from one sample in a study of cytomegalovirus exposure and HLA in healthy donors. Libraries were prepared by immunoSEQ multiplex PCR; TCRdb keeps only in-frame clonotypes and omits some of them. The sample holds about 50,000 clones. The sequencing input was PBMCs. These receptor sequences come from a man younger than 30 in good health and CMV-seropositive. Both conserved end residues are part of each CDR3. D genes are given only for firm matches.

V,D,J,CDR3,DNA
TRBV9,TRBD1,TRBJ1-4,CASSAGQGEEKLFF,TGTGCCAGCAGCGCGGGACAGGGGGAAGAAAAACTGTTTTTT
TRBV10-3,-,TRBJ2-7,CAIRETGLPPHEQYF,TGTGCCATCAGAGAGACAGGTCTCCCCCCCCACGAGCAGTACTTC
TRBV25-1,-,TRBJ2-3,CASSEGQGGGDTQYF,TGTGCCAGCAGTGAGGGGCAGGGAGGCGGAGATACGCAGTATTTT
TRBV10-3,-,TRBJ1-5,CAISPGLDQPQHF,TGTGCCATCAGTCCAGGGTTGGATCAGCCCCAGCATTTT
TRBV4-2,-,TRBJ1-1,CASSQDWESNTEAFF,TGTGCCAGCAGCCAAGATTGGGAGTCGAACACTGAAGCTTTCTTT
TRBV28,TRBD2,TRBJ2-7,CASSVTSSASYEQYF,TGTGCCAGCAGTGTGACTAGCTCCGCGTCCTACGAGCAGTACTTC
TRBV27,-,TRBJ1-3,CASSLWPQGSQGNTIYF,TGTGCCAGCAGTCTTTGGCCCCAGGGTTCGCAAGGAAACACCATATATTTT
TRBV7-3,-,TRBJ2-7,CASSLNPGDGYEQYF,TGTGCCAGCAGCTTAAACCCGGGAGACGGGTACGAGCAGTACTTC
TRBV18,-,TRBJ1-4,CASSPSHVNEKLFF,TGTGCCAGCTCACCCTCACACGTTAATGAAAAACTGTTTTTT
TRBV6-5,-,TRBJ2-7,CASSYSPPSDPWEQYF,TGTGCCAGCAGTTACTCCCCCCCTAGTGATCCGTGGGAGCAGTACTTC
TRBV11-3,TRBD1,TRBJ1-1,CASSLRDRSNTEAFF,TGTGCCAGCAGCCTGAGGGACAGATCGAACACTGAAGCTTTCTTT
TRBV9,-,TRBJ2-5,CASSVKLADYQETQYF,TGTGCCAGCAGCGTAAAACTAGCTGACTACCAAGAGACCCAGTACTTC
TRBV11-2,-,TRBJ1-5,CASSSDSLSNQPQHF,TGTGCCAGCAGCTCCGACAGTCTCAGCAATCAGCCCCAGCATTTT
TRBV27,TRBD2,TRBJ2-7,CASRLAGGPHEQYF,TGTGCCAGCAGACTAGCGGGAGGGCCCCACGAGCAGTACTTC
TRBV19,TRBD2,TRBJ2-1,CASRGTSGRNEQFF,TGTGCCAGTAGAGGGACTAGCGGACGGAATGAGCAGTTCTTC
TRBV7-3,TRBD1,TRBJ1-1,CASSRQGNTEAFF,TGTGCCAGCAGCCGACAGGGCAACACTGAAGCTTTCTTT
TRBV6-1,-,TRBJ1-2,CASRSRGGDGYTF,TGTGCCAGCAGGTCAAGAGGGGGGGATGGCTACACCTTC
TRBV6-5,-,TRBJ2-1,CAIGAAANEQFF,TGTGCCATTGGTGCTGCGGCCAATGAGCAGTTCTTC
TRBV4-1,-,TRBJ2-2,CASSQQAGELFF,TGCGCCAGCAGCCAACAGGCCGGGGAGCTGTTTTTT
TRBV28,-,TRBJ2-7,CASSLSGVGDEQYF,TGTGCCAGCAGTTTGTCCGGGGTCGGTGACGAGCAGTACTTC
TRBV11-3,TRBD2,TRBJ2-1,CASSLRLAEYNEQFF,TGTGCCAGCAGCCTCCGACTAGCGGAGTACAATGAGCAGTTCTTC
TRBV6-5,TRBD2,TRBJ2-7,CASGTRDTYEQYF,TGTGCCAGCGGGACTAGGGACACCTACGAGCAGTACTTC
TRBV18,TRBD1,TRBJ2-2,CASSPPSLGGQGAGELFF,TGTGCCAGCTCACCACCGAGCCTAGGAGGACAGGGCGCCGGGGAGCTGTTTTTT